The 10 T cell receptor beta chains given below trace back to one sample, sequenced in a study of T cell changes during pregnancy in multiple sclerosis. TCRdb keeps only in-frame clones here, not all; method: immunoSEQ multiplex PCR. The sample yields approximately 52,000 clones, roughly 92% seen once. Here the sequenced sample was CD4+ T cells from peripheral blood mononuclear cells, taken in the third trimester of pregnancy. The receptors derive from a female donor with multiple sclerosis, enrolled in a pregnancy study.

CDR3 sequence: CASSEDWRAHSPLHF. CDR3 DNA: TGTGCCAGCAGTGAAGATTGGAGGGCGCATTCACCCCTCCACTTT. The V gene is TRBV6-1, the J gene TRBJ1-6, with no clear D. Germline V gives CDR1 MNHNS, CDR2 SASEGT. V was pared by 1 base and J by 8 bases, with 12 bases between. This CDR3 has 15 amino acids.

In DNA, the CDR3 is TGTGCCAGCAGTCCCCAGGGGGGAGCGACTGGGGCCAACGTCCTGACTTTC. Encoded protein: CASSPQGGATGANVLTF. The V call is TRBV28, the J call TRBJ2-6; D is perhaps TRBD1 (7 bases). The V end was cut by 5 bases, the J end by 2 bases, with 16 bases between. This CDR3 spans 17 amino acids. The germline gives CDR1 MDHEN, CDR2 SYDVKM.

CDR3 sequence: CASSPQGDGYGYTF. In DNA form, the CDR3 reads TGCGCCAGCAGCCCACAGGGAGACGGCTATGGCTACACCTTC. The V gene is TRBV5-1, the J gene TRBJ1-2; weak D call: TRBD1 (6 bases). Germline V gene data show CDR1 as SGHRS and CDR2 as YFSETQ. V was clipped by 4 bases and J by 4 bases, with 14 bases between them. The CDR3 totals 14 residues.

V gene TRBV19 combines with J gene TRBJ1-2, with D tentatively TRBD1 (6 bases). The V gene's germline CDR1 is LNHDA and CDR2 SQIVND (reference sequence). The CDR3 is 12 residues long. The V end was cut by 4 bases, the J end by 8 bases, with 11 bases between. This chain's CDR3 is CASSNNRVGYTF. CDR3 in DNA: TGTGCCAGTAGTAACAACAGGGTCGGCTACACCTTC. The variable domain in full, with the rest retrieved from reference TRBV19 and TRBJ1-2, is DGGITQSPKYLFRKEGQNVTLSCEQNLNHDAMYWYRQDPGQGLRLIYYSQIVNDFQKGDIAEGYSVSREKKESFPLTVTSAQKNPTAFYLCASSNNRVGYTFGSGTRLTVV.

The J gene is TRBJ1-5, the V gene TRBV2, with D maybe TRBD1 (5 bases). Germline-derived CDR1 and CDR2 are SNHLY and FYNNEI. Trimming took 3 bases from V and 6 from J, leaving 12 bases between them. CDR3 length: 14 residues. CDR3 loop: CASSDGQGGQPQHF. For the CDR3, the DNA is TGTGCCAGCAGTGATGGTCAGGGAGGTCAGCCCCAGCATTTT.

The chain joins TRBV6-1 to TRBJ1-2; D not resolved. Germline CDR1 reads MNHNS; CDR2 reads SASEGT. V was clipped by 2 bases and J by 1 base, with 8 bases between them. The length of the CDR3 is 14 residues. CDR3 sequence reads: CASSEKPGNYGYTF. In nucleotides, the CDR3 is TGTGCCAGCAGTGAAAAGCCGGGTAACTATGGCTACACCTTC.

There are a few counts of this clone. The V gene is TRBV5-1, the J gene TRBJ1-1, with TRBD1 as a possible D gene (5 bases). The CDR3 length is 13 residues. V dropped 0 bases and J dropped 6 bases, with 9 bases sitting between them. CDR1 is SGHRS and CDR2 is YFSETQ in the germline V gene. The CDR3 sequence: CASSLGGGPEAFF. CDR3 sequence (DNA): TGCGCCAGCAGCTTGGGCGGGGGACCTGAAGCTTTCTTT. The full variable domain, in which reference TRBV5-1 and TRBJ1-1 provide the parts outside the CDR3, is KAGVTQTPRYLIKTRGQQVTLSCSPISGHRSVSWYQQTPGQGLQFLFEYFSETQRNKGNFPGRFSGRQFSNSRSEMNVSTLELGDSALYLCASSLGGGPEAFFGQGTRLTVV.

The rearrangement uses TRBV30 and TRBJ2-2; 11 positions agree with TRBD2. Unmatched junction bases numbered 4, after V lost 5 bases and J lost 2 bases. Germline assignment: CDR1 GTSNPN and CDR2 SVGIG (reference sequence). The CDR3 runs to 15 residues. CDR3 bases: TGTGCCTGGGCCCTAGCGGGGGGTAACACCGGGGAGCTGTTTTTT. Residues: CAWALAGGNTGELFF.

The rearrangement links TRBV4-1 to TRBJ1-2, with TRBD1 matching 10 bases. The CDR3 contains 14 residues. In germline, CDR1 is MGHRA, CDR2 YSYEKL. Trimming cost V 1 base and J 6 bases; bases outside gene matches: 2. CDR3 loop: CASSQVGQGNGYTF. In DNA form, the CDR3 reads TGCGCCAGCAGCCAAGTGGGACAGGGGAATGGCTACACCTTC.

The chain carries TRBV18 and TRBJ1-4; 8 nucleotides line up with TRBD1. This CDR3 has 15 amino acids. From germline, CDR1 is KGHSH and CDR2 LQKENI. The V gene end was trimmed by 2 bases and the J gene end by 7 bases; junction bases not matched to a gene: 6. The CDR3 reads CASSPRTGNGEKLFF. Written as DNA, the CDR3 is TGTGCCAGCTCACCAAGGACAGGGAACGGTGAAAAACTGTTTTTT.